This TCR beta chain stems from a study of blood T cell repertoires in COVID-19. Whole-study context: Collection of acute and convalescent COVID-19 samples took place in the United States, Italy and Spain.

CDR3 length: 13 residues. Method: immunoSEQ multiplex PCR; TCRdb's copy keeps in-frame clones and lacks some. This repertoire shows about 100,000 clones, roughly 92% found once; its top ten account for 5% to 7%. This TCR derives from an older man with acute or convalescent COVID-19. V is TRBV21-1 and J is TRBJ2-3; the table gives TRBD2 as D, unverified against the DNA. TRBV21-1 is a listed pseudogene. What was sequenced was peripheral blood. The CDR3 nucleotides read TGTGCCAGCAGCAAACCGGGCACAGATACGCAGTATTTT. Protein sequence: CASSKPGTDTQYF.